One sample yielded the 26 T cell receptor beta chains listed below, sequenced in a study of cytomegalovirus exposure and HLA in healthy donors. The study ran its PCR with 60 Vbeta and 13 Jbeta primers. Generated by immunoSEQ multiplex PCR, the TCRdb table keeps only in-frame clones and is missing some. The table records 95,000 to 150,000 clones, roughly 80% of them present only once. Input material: PBMCs. All receptors derive from a man in his thirties or forties in good health and CMV-seronegative.

This clone was seen a few times. The chain has TRBV11-3 and TRBJ2-6, with D hard to call. CDR3 length: 15 residues. CDR1 SGHNT and CDR2 YENEEA come from the germline V gene. Trimming stripped 1 base from V and 0 bases from J, with 4 bases between. The DNA for the CDR3 is TGTGCCAGCAGCTTAGGGAGCTCTGGGGCCAACGTCCTGACTTTC. Its translation is CASSLGSSGANVLTF.

This chain joins TRBV22-1 and TRBJ1-4; TRBD1 is the table's D call and was not checked against the DNA. TRBV22-1 is a listed pseudogene. The CDR3 length is 15 residues. Written as DNA, the CDR3 is TGTCCTGGGAGCGCCGGTCAGGGGGTCGGGGAAAAACTGTTTTTT. It is translated as CPGSAGQGVGEKLFF.

The rearrangement uses TRBV6-1 and TRBJ2-1, with D possibly being TRBD1 (5 bases). CDR1 is MNHNS, CDR2 SASEGT, per germline. There are 13 residues in the CDR3. V was trimmed by 6 bases and J by 15 bases, leaving 21 bases between them. CDR3 DNA: TGTGCCAGCAGCGAAACTCAGGGTCTGAATTCGTTCTTC. Translated, it gives CASSETQGLNSFF.

In regard to this clone: The same CDR3 is also encoded by other DNA sequences in this sample. This chain links TRBV7-6 with TRBJ1-2; 7 bases line up with TRBD1. The V segment lost 5 bases and the J segment 2 bases; nucleotides outside the gene matches: 5. CDR1 and CDR2 from the germline V gene are SGHVS and FNYEAQ. The CDR3 is made up of 14 amino acids. CDR3 region: CASSQLGGNYGYTF. The CDR3 DNA is TGTGCCAGCAGCCAACTAGGGGGCAACTATGGCTACACCTTC.

V is TRBV30 and J is TRBJ2-2; perhaps TRBD1 as D (6 bases). Germline loops: CDR1 GTSNPN, CDR2 SVGIG (reference sequence). Trimming took off 4 bases at V and 8 bases at J, with 20 bases between the two ends. The CDR3 length is 15 residues. The CDR3 nucleotides read TGTGCCTGGACCACGTCCAGGGGTGGTATGGGGGAGCTGTTTTTT. Translation gives CAWTTSRGGMGELFF.

The V gene is TRBV28, the J gene TRBJ1-5, with TRBD1 identical over 9 bases. Germline V CDR1 and CDR2: MDHEN, SYDVKM. This CDR3 region has 15 residues. Trimming at V came to 2 bases and at J to 6 bases, leaving 5 bases not matched to a gene. CDR3 region: CASSLRTGEIQPQHF. Here the CDR3 DNA reads TGTGCCAGCAGTTTACGGACAGGGGAGATTCAGCCCCAGCATTTT.

The table lists this clone with a count of one. The chain combines TRBV7-6 with TRBJ2-3; 14 bases line up with TRBD2. From germline, CDR1 is SGHVS and CDR2 FNYEAQ. Trimming took 3 bases from V and 4 from J; bases not matched to a gene: 6. This CDR3 region has 17 residues. The CDR3 region has the DNA TGTGCCAGCAGCTTGACTAGCGGGGGGGTTTTGTCAGATACGCAGTATTTT. Translating gives CASSLTSGGVLSDTQYF. The full variable domain, rest sourced from reference TRBV7-6 and TRBJ2-3, is GAGVSQSPRYKVTKRGQDVALRCDPISGHVSLYWYRQALGQGPEFLTYFNYEAQQDKSGLPNDRFSAERPEGSISTLTIQRTEQRDSAMYRCASSLTSGGVLSDTQYFGPGTRLTVL.

The V and J genes are TRBV29-1 and TRBJ2-1, with a possible D match to TRBD2 (6 bases). This CDR3 region has 12 residues. The V and J ends lost 3 bases and 7 bases respectively, with 10 bases between them. Germline V gene data show CDR1 as SQVTM and CDR2 as ANQGSEA. CDR3 in DNA: TGCAGCGTTGAGGGCGGGACGAATGAGCAGTTCTTC. Its protein product is CSVEGGTNEQFF.

The genes are TRBV2 and TRBJ2-1, with a possible D match to TRBD2 (5 bases). Between the trimmed V and J ends, which lost 0 bases and 0 bases, there was a span of 6 bases. The CDR3 is 15 amino acids. Germline V gene lookup returns CDR1 SNHLY and CDR2 FYNNEI. CDR3 loop: CASSEAGSSYNEQFF. The CDR3 DNA follows: TGTGCCAGCAGTGAAGCGGGGAGCTCCTACAATGAGCAGTTCTTC.

The V and J genes are TRBV4-2 and TRBJ2-6, with D possibly being TRBD1 (5 bases). Germline assignment: CDR1 LGHNA and CDR2 YNFKEQ. V was shortened by 3 bases and J by 1 base, with 7 bases between the two germline ends. The CDR3 loop spans 15 amino acids. The CDR3 loop is CASSQQGSGANVLTF. The CDR3 DNA sequence: TGTGCCAGCAGCCAGCAGGGTTCTGGGGCCAACGTCCTGACTTTC.

The V gene is TRBV6-5, the J gene TRBJ2-3, with 12 bases matching TRBD2. The germline CDR1 and CDR2 sequences are MNHEY and SVGAGI. The CDR3 has 15 amino acids. J was trimmed by 6 bases and V by 6 bases; bases with no gene match: 7. CDR3 loop: CASRPRLAGADTQYF. The CDR3 DNA is TGTGCCAGCAGACCCCGACTAGCGGGAGCGGATACGCAGTATTTT.

V is TRBV19 and J is TRBJ1-3; D gene uncertain. The CDR3 has 15 residues. The germline CDR1 and CDR2 sequences are LNHDA and SQIVND (reference sequence). V was shortened by 5 bases and J by 1 base, with 12 bases between the two germline ends. The CDR3 DNA reads TGTGCCAGTAGTCCCGTGCAGGTTTCTGGAAACACCATATATTTT. Protein product: CASSPVQVSGNTIYF.

This chain links TRBV28 with TRBJ2-5; D is unresolved. CDR3 length: 14 amino acids. Trimming shortened V by 3 bases and J by 1 base, and 9 bases separated the two germline ends. Germline assignment: CDR1 MDHEN and CDR2 SYDVKM. The CDR3 DNA reads as TGTGCCAGCAGTTTGGTTGGCCGCCAAGAGACCCAGTACTTC. Its protein product is CASSLVGRQETQYF.

The V and J genes are TRBV19 and TRBJ1-1; tentatively, D is TRBD1 (6 bases). The CDR3 has 14 amino acids. Trimming stripped 2 bases from V and 11 bases from J, with 18 bases between. Per germline, CDR1 LNHDA and CDR2 SQIVND (reference sequence). The CDR3: CASSISGTLTRAFF. CDR3 nucleotide sequence: TGTGCCAGTAGTATATCAGGGACACTCACAAGGGCTTTCTTT.

The genes are TRBV30 and TRBJ1-1; no clear D. V dropped 5 bases and J dropped 8 bases, with 12 bases sitting between them. Germline-derived CDR1 and CDR2 are GTSNPN and SVGIG (reference sequence). This CDR3 has 11 residues. CDR3 in amino acids: CAWGGVAEAFF. Here the CDR3 DNA reads TGTGCCTGGGGAGGCGTCGCGGAAGCTTTCTTT.

The chain uses TRBV28 and TRBJ2-3; D remains unclear. V dropped 11 bases and J dropped 3 bases, with 15 bases sitting between them. The CDR3 runs to 13 residues. The V gene's germline CDR1 is MDHEN and CDR2 SYDVKM. This chain's CDR3 is CAGSYRSTDTQYF. DNA for the CDR3: TGTGCCGGCTCTTACCGCAGTACAGATACGCAGTATTTT.

This chain links TRBV7-6 with TRBJ2-7, with a tentative D call TRBD1 (6 bases). With 5 bases removed from V and 0 bases from J, the gap between germline ends came to 11 bases. The germline V gene encodes CDR1 SGHVS and CDR2 FNYEAQ. CDR3 size: 14 residues. The DNA for the CDR3 is TGTGCCAGCAGCCCTACACAGGGCTCCTACGAGCAGTACTTC. Translation gives CASSPTQGSYEQYF. Full variable domain (missing parts from reference TRBV7-6 and TRBJ2-7): GAGVSQSPRYKVTKRGQDVALRCDPISGHVSLYWYRQALGQGPEFLTYFNYEAQQDKSGLPNDRFSAERPEGSISTLTIQRTEQRDSAMYRCASSPTQGSYEQYFGPGTRLTVT.

This clone showed up just once. The chain carries TRBV6-4 and TRBJ1-2; weak D call: TRBD1 (5 bases). CDR3 length equals 13 residues. V gave up 6 bases and J gave up 2 bases, with 10 bases separating them. The germline V gene has CDR1 MRHNA and CDR2 SNTAGT. Here the CDR3 reads CASSNSGNYGYTF. The DNA of the CDR3 is TGTGCCAGCAGCAACTCAGGGAACTATGGCTACACCTTC.

Only a few counts were recorded for this clone. CDR3 bases: TGTGCCAGCAGTGGGACTTACTACACTGAAGCTTTCTTT. Protein product: CASSGTYYTEAFF. The V call is TRBV6-1, the J call TRBJ1-1; D ambiguous. CDR1 is MNHNS, CDR2 SASEGT, per germline. This CDR3 has 13 amino acids. V was clipped by 4 bases and J by 3 bases, with 9 bases between them.

The chain carries TRBV5-4 and TRBJ2-7; 8 nucleotides align to TRBD1. The CDR3 is made up of 13 amino acids. V was clipped by 4 bases and J by 1 base; unmatched bases: 1. Germline V lookup: CDR1 SGHNT, CDR2 YYREEE (reference sequence). CDR3 sequence (DNA): TGTGCCAGCAGCGACAGGGGATCCTACGAGCAGTACTTC. It specifies CASSDRGSYEQYF.

The chain couples TRBV7-2 to TRBJ2-1, with D perhaps TRBD2 (6 bases). The CDR3 runs to 19 residues. Per germline, CDR1 SGHTA and CDR2 FQGNSA. V dropped 5 bases and J dropped 3 bases, with 26 bases sitting between them. CDR3 nucleotides: TGTGCCAGCAGCCTCAATTTGGTCCCGGCGGGACTGATCTACAATGAGCAGTTCTTC. This gives the protein CASSLNLVPAGLIYNEQFF.

The chain has TRBV6-5 and TRBJ1-3, with 7 bases matching TRBD1. Germline CDR1 is MNHEY and CDR2 is SVGAGI. The CDR3 length is 14 residues. Trimming removed 6 bases from V and 4 bases from J; junction bases left unmatched: 6. The CDR3, as DNA: TGTGCCAGCAGCTTGGACAGGTCCGGAAACACCATATATTTT. This encodes CASSLDRSGNTIYF.

The chain joins TRBV30 to TRBJ1-3; weak D call: TRBD1 (6 bases). There are 15 residues in the CDR3. V lost 0 bases, J lost 7 bases, and 16 bases lay in between. Germline assignment: CDR1 GTSNPN and CDR2 SVGIG (reference sequence). The CDR3 bases are TGTGCCTGGAGTGTAACCCGCAGGGGAGGGAACACCATATATTTT. Amino acids: CAWSVTRRGGNTIYF.

CDR3 coding DNA: TGCGCCAGCAGCCAACCCGGGACAGTTAATTCACCCCTCCACTTT. It specifies CASSQPGTVNSPLHF. The rearrangement joins TRBV4-3 to TRBJ1-6; 7 bases map to TRBD1. Germline V gene sequence: CDR1 LGHNA, CDR2 YSLEER. The V and J ends lost 2 bases and 6 bases, in that order; junction bases with no gene match: 4. The CDR3 totals 15 residues.

CDR3 sequence (DNA): TGTGCCAGCAGTTTATACCCGGCGGGGGCCCAAGAGACCCAGTACTTC. Its protein product is CASSLYPAGAQETQYF. The J gene is TRBJ2-5, the V gene TRBV27; tentatively, D is TRBD2 (7 bases). V lost 1 base and J lost 1, with 13 bases in between. CDR3 size: 16 residues. Germline CDR1 reads MNHEY; CDR2 reads SMNVEV (reference sequence).

The rearrangement links TRBV2 to TRBJ1-1; TRBD1 is a possible D gene (6 bases). V shed 6 bases and J shed 1 base, with 12 bases lying between them. Germline V gene data show CDR1 as SNHLY and CDR2 as FYNNEI. The CDR3 contains 14 residues. The CDR3 DNA follows: TGTGCCAGCAGGACCCCAGGGGAGAACACTGAAGCTTTCTTT. This gives the protein CASRTPGENTEAFF.